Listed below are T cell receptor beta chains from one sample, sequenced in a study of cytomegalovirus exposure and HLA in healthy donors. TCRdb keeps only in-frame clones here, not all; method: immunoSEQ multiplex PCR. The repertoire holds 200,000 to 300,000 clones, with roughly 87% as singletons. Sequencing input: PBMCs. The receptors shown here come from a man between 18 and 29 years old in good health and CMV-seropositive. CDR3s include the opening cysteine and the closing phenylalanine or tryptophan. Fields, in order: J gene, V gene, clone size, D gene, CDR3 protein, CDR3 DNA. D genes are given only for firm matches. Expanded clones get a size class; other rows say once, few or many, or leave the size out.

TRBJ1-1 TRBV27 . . CASSWRGGTEAFF TGTGCCAGCAGTTGGCGAGGGGGCACTGAAGCTTTCTTT
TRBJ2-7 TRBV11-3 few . CASNLGGAYEQYF TGTGCCAGCAACTTAGGAGGGGCCTACGAGCAGTACTTC
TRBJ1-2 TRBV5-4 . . CASSLALGNYGYTF TGTGCCAGCAGCTTGGCCTTGGGTAACTATGGCTACACCTTC
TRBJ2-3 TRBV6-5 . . CASSYSIAGTDTQYF TGTGCCAGCAGTTACTCGATAGCAGGCACAGATACGCAGTATTTT
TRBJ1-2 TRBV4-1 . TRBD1 CASSQVGRTGNGYTF TGCGCCAGCAGCCAAGTTGGACGGACAGGGAATGGCTACACCTTC
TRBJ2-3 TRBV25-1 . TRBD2 CASRRGLATDTQYF TGTGCCAGCAGGCGTGGACTAGCTACAGATACGCAGTATTTT
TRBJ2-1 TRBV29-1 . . CSVVKIGHQGRNEQFF TGCAGCGTTGTAAAAATTGGACACCAAGGGCGCAATGAGCAGTTCTTC
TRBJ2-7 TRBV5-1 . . CASSLAVSSETYEQYF TGCGCCAGCAGCTTGGCGGTATCTAGCGAGACCTACGAGCAGTACTTC
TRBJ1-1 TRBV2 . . CASSKSGAGTEAFF TGTGCCAGCAGTAAGAGCGGAGCGGGGACTGAAGCTTTCTTT
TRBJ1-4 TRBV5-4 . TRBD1 CASSPGQGENEKLFF TGTGCCAGCAGCCCGGGACAGGGGGAAAATGAAAAACTGTTTTTT
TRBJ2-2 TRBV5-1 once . CASSLAGQDTGELFF TGCGCCAGCAGCTTGGCAGGACAAGACACCGGGGAGCTGTTTTTT
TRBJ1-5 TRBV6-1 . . CASNVLQNQPQHF TGTGCCAGTAACGTACTCCAGAATCAGCCCCAGCATTTT
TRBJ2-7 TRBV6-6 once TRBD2 CASSPQGLLYEQYF TGTGCCAGCAGTCCCCAGGGACTACTCTACGAGCAGTACTTC
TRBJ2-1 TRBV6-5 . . CASSYSYTGRRGEQFF TGTGCCAGCAGTTACTCGTATACAGGGAGGAGGGGTGAGCAGTTCTTC
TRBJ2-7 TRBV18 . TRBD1 CASSQTGGSSYEQYF TGTGCCAGCTCACAAACAGGGGGCTCTTCCTACGAGCAGTACTTC
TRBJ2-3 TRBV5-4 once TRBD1 CASSFSGTETDTQYF TGTGCCAGCAGCTTTTCCGGGACAGAGACAGATACGCAGTATTTT
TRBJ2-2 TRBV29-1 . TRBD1 CSAAGTGLTGELFF TGCAGCGCAGCCGGGACAGGGTTGACCGGGGAGCTGTTTTTT
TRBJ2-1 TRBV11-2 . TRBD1 CASSLTGGSYNEQFF TGTGCCAGCAGCCTGACAGGGGGCTCCTACAATGAGCAGTTCTTC
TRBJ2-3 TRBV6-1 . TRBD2 CASSVSGKRDTQYF TGTGCCAGCAGTGTTAGCGGGAAGCGGGATACGCAGTATTTT
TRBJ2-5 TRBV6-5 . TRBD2 CASSRSGSQETQYF TGTGCCAGCAGTAGGAGCGGGAGTCAAGAGACCCAGTACTTC
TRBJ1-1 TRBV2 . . CASSVWAIWNTEAFF TGTGCCAGCAGTGTTTGGGCCATCTGGAACACTGAAGCTTTCTTT